The 13 T cell receptor beta chains below all came from one sample that was sequenced in a study of T-cell reconstitution after alpha-beta-depleted transplantation in children. A library of TCRbeta sequences, prepared with unique molecular identifiers, was generated. TCRdb processed the PCR reads anew with MiXCR; each CDR3 protein has one entry. The sample comprises a few hundred thousand distinct CDR3 sequences, about 24% of which are singletons, and about 4.8% rests with the top ten. The sequences come from PBMCs, mostly from graft donor cells, collected 360 days after TCRalphabeta/CD19-depleted stem cell transplant. The receptor source for this set is a female patient aged 2-10 years who had a stem cell transplant for congenital amegakaryocytic thrombocytopenia, so the T cells may come from the graft donor.

This clonotype occurred a few times. The chain has TRBV28 and TRBJ2-7, with 8 bases aligning to TRBD1. The V gene end was trimmed by 6 bases and the J gene end by 0 bases; junction bases not matched to a gene: 7. Germline lookup yields CDR1 MDHEN and CDR2 SYDVKM. The CDR3 sequence is 15 residues long. In DNA, the CDR3 is TGTGCCAGCAGCCAGCCGGGACAGGCCTCCTACGAGCAGTACTTC. It encodes CASSQPGQASYEQYF.

This clonotype has a count of ten or more. The genes are TRBV5-6 and TRBJ1-6, with D possibly TRBD1 on 6 matching bases. Germline lookup yields CDR1 SGHDT and CDR2 YYEEEE. The CDR3 length is 15 residues. V shed 5 bases and J shed 2 bases, with 11 bases lying between them. CDR3 sequence (DNA): TGTGCCAGCAGTCCCGGACAGCCCTATAATTCACCCCTCCACTTT. Translated, it gives CASSPGQPYNSPLHF.

The chain employs TRBV23-1 and TRBJ1-5; TRBD1 agrees at 10 bases. TRBV23-1 is assigned to the ORF class and has an uncertain function. The CDR3 length is 15 residues. J lost 4 bases, V lost 2 bases, and 2 bases had no gene match. CDR3 sequence: CASSQGTGVNQPQHF. As DNA, the CDR3 is TGCGCCAGCAGTCAAGGGACAGGGGTAAATCAGCCCCAGCATTTT.

This clonotype has just one count. The gene calls are TRBV5-4 and TRBJ2-5; D gene unclear. The CDR3 has 12 amino acids. The V end lost 2 bases, the J end lost 5 bases, and 7 bases lay between the germline ends. The germline gives CDR1 SGHNT, CDR2 YYREEE (reference sequence). CDR3 sequence: CASSLVFETQYF. The DNA of the CDR3 is TGTGCCAGCAGCTTAGTGTTTGAGACCCAGTACTTC.

This clonotype has only a few counts. This chain uses TRBV12-3 or TRBV12-4 with TRBJ2-7, with TRBD2 matching over 8 bases. The CDR3 extends over 15 amino acids. The ends lost 5 bases at V and 9 bases at J; junction bases unmatched: 15. Here the CDR3 reads CASSDPGLGFLRQYF. In nucleotides, the CDR3 is TGTGCCAGCAGTGACCCGGGACTAGGCTTTCTGAGGCAGTACTTC.

This chain connects TRBV2 to TRBJ2-3; no reliable D call. Germline CDR1 reads SNHLY; CDR2 reads FYNNEI. The CDR3 runs to 15 residues. The V and J ends lost 8 bases and 5 bases respectively, with 20 bases between them. CDR3 sequence (DNA): TGTGCCAGCGAGGCCCGCCCCCCTTATCAAGATACGCAGTATTTT. It encodes CASEARPPYQDTQYF.

The rearrangement joins TRBV28 to TRBJ1-4; 8 bases are a match to TRBD1. The germline V gene has CDR1 MDHEN and CDR2 SYDVKM. V lost 3 bases and J lost 7; bases outside the gene matches: 7. This CDR3 spans 15 amino acids. The CDR3 region has the DNA TGTGCCAGCAGTTTCACGGACAGGGTCTTTGAAAAACTGTTTTTT. Translation: CASSFTDRVFEKLFF.

This clonotype was detected many times. This sequence joins TRBV20-1 and TRBJ2-1; TRBD2 aligns across 15 bases. The CDR3 has 14 residues. Losses at the gene ends were 6 bases for V and 9 bases for J; bases not matched to a gene: 6. In germline, CDR1 is DFQATT, CDR2 SNEGSKA (reference sequence). CDR3 in amino acids: CSAGTSGGPSEQFF. The CDR3 DNA reads TGCAGTGCCGGGACTAGCGGGGGGCCGAGTGAGCAGTTCTTC.

This clonotype was seen a handful of times. The CDR3 nucleotides read TGTGCCAGCAGTTGGGACAGCAACCCTCTAGTCAACACTGAAGCTTTCTTT. Translation gives CASSWDSNPLVNTEAFF. The chain joins TRBV12-3 or TRBV12-4 to TRBJ1-1, with 7 nucleotides matching TRBD1. This CDR3 has 17 amino acids. V was pared by 4 bases and J by 2 bases, with 13 bases of the junction left unmatched.

This chain links TRBV6-1 with TRBJ1-1, with unresolved D. The CDR3 spans 13 residues. CDR1 and CDR2 (germline): MNHNS, SASEGT. V lost 4 bases to trimming and J lost 0 bases, with 6 bases between them. In nucleotides, the CDR3 is TGTGCCAGCAGTGTAACCTTGAACACTGAAGCTTTCTTT. This gives the protein CASSVTLNTEAFF.

V is TRBV7-6 and J is TRBJ1-5, with D tentatively TRBD1 (5 bases). V lost 5 bases, J lost 8 bases, and 16 bases lay in between. The CDR3 covers 14 residues. Germline V gene sequence: CDR1 SGHVS, CDR2 FNYEAQ. The CDR3 sequence: CASSPPRVVKPQHF. The DNA for the CDR3 is TGTGCCAGCAGCCCCCCCAGGGTTGTCAAGCCCCAGCATTTT.

V and J are TRBV20-1 and TRBJ2-7, with 12 bases that match TRBD2. The CDR3 runs to 14 residues. Germline-derived CDR1 and CDR2 are DFQATT and SNEGSKA (reference sequence). Trimming took 7 bases from V and 6 from J; bases not matched to a gene: 10. The CDR3 region has the DNA TGCAGTGTTGGTCTAGCGGGAGGGTCGGGCGAGCAGTACTTC. Its translation: CSVGLAGGSGEQYF.

This clonotype has only a few counts. The chain is built from TRBV4-1 and TRBJ2-4, with D possibly TRBD2 on 6 matching bases. The CDR3 length is 16 residues. Germline CDR1 reads MGHRA; CDR2 reads YSYEKL. Trimming took off 3 bases at V and 1 base at J, with 13 bases between the two ends. In nucleotides, the CDR3 is TGCGCCAGCAGCCAGTACCCCCGGGAGGCCAAAAACATTCAGTACTTC. It codes for CASSQYPREAKNIQYF.